The present entry profiles one T cell receptor beta chain with its context. The antigen remains undetermined. MiXCR, run by TCRdb on the 5' RACE reads, gives a single entry per CDR3 protein. The sample includes hundreds of thousands of distinct CDR3 sequences, 12% of them seen just once. The data belong to a study of CD8 T cells in ankylosing spondylitis. Study findings and constraints: Blood of patients with ankylosing spondylitis appeared to be characterized by a TCR beta motif of several highly homologous variants.

The CDR3 has 13 residues. Deletions cut 5 bases from V and 6 bases from J, with 17 bases between. Looked up from germline, CDR1 is DFQATT and CDR2 is SNEGSKA (reference sequence). This receptor was taken from a male donor with ankylosing spondylitis. The V call is TRBV20-1, the J call TRBJ2-7; TRBD2 might be the D (5 bases). Sequenced material: blood, either unsorted or a sorted T cell fraction (not recorded which). Here the CDR3 DNA reads TGCAGTGCTGACCATAGGGCCGGAGGCGAGCAGTACTTC. This gives the protein CSADHRAGGEQYF.